One and the same sample provided the 19 T cell receptor beta chains below, sequenced in a study of blood T cell repertoires in COVID-19 (dated by TCRdb to between 2020 and 2021). Library generation was performed with the immunoSEQ multiplex PCR assay. TCRdb took this table from immuneACCESS and kept in-frame rearrangements with V and J called. Such tables lack part of the clones; where checked against another copy, unresolved V genes explain under half of the gap, and the rest is unexplained. Across this sample there are approximately 240,000 clones, with more than 60% seen only once. The ten largest clones take up over 3% of the sample. The material sequenced was peripheral blood. Receptors originate from a woman aged 40 to 49 with active or convalescent COVID-19.

This clone was counted once. The chain joins TRBV9 to TRBJ1-4; D not resolved. Trimming stripped 4 bases from V and 12 bases from J, with 13 bases between. Germline CDR1 is SGDLS and CDR2 is YYNGEE. The CDR3 runs to 12 residues. The CDR3 DNA is TGTGCCAGCAGCCCATCTGGGCTGGAACTGTTTTTT. Its protein is CASSPSGLELFF. Variable domain in full (rest from reference TRBV9 and TRBJ1-4): DSGVTQTPKHLITATGQRVTLRCSPRSGDLSVYWYQQSLDQGLQFLIQYYNGEERAKGNILERFSAQQFPDLHSELNLSSLELGDSALYFCASSPSGLELFFGSGTQLSVL.

The count of this clone is one. The chain recombines TRBV6-4 with TRBJ1-6; 8 bases agree with TRBD1. The junction had 2 bases not matched to a gene; V was cut back by 6 bases and J by 7 bases. The CDR3 contains 13 residues. The germline gives CDR1 MRHNA, CDR2 SNTAGT. In DNA form, the CDR3 reads TGTGCCAGCAGGGGACAGGCGAATTCACCCCTCCACTTT. Residues: CASRGQANSPLHF.

This clone was detected only once. This chain links TRBV28 with TRBJ1-2; perhaps TRBD1 as D (6 bases). The germline V and J ends were trimmed by 4 bases and 6 bases, with 18 bases remaining between them. The CDR3 is made up of 15 amino acids. The germline V gene encodes CDR1 MDHEN and CDR2 SYDVKM. Written as DNA, the CDR3 is TGTGCCAGCAGTTCCAGGGGACATACGAAGGATGGCTACACCTTC. Its protein is CASSSRGHTKDGYTF.

CDR3 DNA: TGTGCCAGCAGCCGGAGACTAGCCGGGGAGCTGTTTTTT. Protein: CASSRRLAGELFF. V usage is TRBV12-3 or TRBV12-4 and J usage is TRBJ2-2, with TRBD2 as a possible D gene (6 bases). This CDR3 has 13 residues. The V end lost 6 bases, the J end lost 6 bases, and 11 bases lay between the germline ends.

The V and J genes are TRBV29-1 and TRBJ1-2; TRBD1 agrees at 9 bases. This CDR3 comprises 13 residues. Germline trimming cut 3 bases from V and 4 bases from J; bases unmatched to any gene: 3. CDR1 is SQVTM, CDR2 ANQGSEA, per germline. The CDR3: CSVEGQGFYGYTF. DNA of the CDR3: TGCAGCGTTGAGGGACAGGGCTTCTATGGCTACACCTTC.

This clone has more than one count but fewer than ten. The rearrangement links TRBV19 to TRBJ2-5; 8 nucleotides align to TRBD2. The CDR3 extends over 13 amino acids. Germline loops: CDR1 LNHDA, CDR2 SQIVND (reference sequence). J was trimmed by 5 bases and V by 7 bases; bases with no gene match: 6. Written as DNA, the CDR3 is TGTGCCAGTACCGAAGGACTAGCCGAGACCCAGTACTTC. This sequence encodes CASTEGLAETQYF.

The rearrangement uses TRBV2 and TRBJ2-5; the match to TRBD1 covers 8 bases. Germline V lookup: CDR1 SNHLY, CDR2 FYNNEI. V shed 6 bases and J 5 bases; nucleotides not matched to a gene: 8. The CDR3 loop spans 14 amino acids. In DNA, the CDR3 is TGTGCCAGCAGATTGCAGGGGGCTATCGAGACCCAGTACTTC. It encodes CASRLQGAIETQYF.

The chain joins TRBV5-1 to TRBJ1-1; 7 bases are shared with TRBD1. CDR1 is SGHRS and CDR2 is YFSETQ in the germline V gene. The CDR3 consists of 13 residues. V lost 7 bases, J lost 1 base, and 4 bases stayed unmatched. CDR3 sequence reads: CASWTGPNTEAFF. Here the CDR3 DNA reads TGCGCCAGCTGGACAGGACCGAACACTGAAGCTTTCTTT.

The rearrangement joins TRBV9 to TRBJ1-1; 9 bases map to TRBD1. This CDR3 has 14 amino acids. Germline V gene sequence: CDR1 SGDLS, CDR2 YYNGEE. Germline trimming cut 2 bases from V and 5 bases from J; bases unmatched to any gene: 4. CDR3 DNA: TGTGCCAGCAGCGTGGGGACAGGGAGGACTGAAGCTTTCTTT. This encodes CASSVGTGRTEAFF.

CDR3 coding DNA: TGTGCCAGTAGTAAGACGAACGGACAAAATTCACCCCTCCACTTT. This translates into CASSKTNGQNSPLHF. The J gene is TRBJ1-6, the V gene TRBV19; perhaps TRBD1 as D (5 bases). Germline V gene data show CDR1 as LNHDA and CDR2 as SQIVND (reference sequence). The CDR3 covers 15 residues. Trimming cost V 4 bases and J 7 bases, with 14 bases left between them.

The chain combines TRBV5-6 with TRBJ2-7; 9 bases are a match to TRBD1. Trimming at V came to 1 base and at J to 10 bases, leaving 9 bases not matched to a gene. Germline lookup yields CDR1 SGHDT and CDR2 YYEEEE. The length of the CDR3 is 14 residues. In DNA form, the CDR3 reads TGTGCCAGCAGCTTGCGGACCGGGACAGGGAAACAGTACGTC. Translating gives CASSLRTGTGKQYV.

This clone was recorded a few times. V and J are TRBV4-2 and TRBJ2-1; a weak D match, TRBD2 (6 bases). The germline V and J ends were trimmed by 0 bases and 6 bases, with 18 bases remaining between them. Germline assignment: CDR1 LGHNA and CDR2 YNFKEQ. CDR3 length: 17 amino acids. In DNA, the CDR3 is TGTGCCAGCAGCCAAGAAGTGCGGGGCCCCACTGGCAATGAGCAGTTCTTC. This encodes CASSQEVRGPTGNEQFF.

V and J are TRBV4-2 and TRBJ2-1; D not certain. The CDR3 is 12 residues long. The V end was cut by 4 bases, the J end by 5 bases, with 6 bases between. Germline V gives CDR1 LGHNA, CDR2 YNFKEQ. CDR3 amino acids: CASSRLDNEQFF. The CDR3 DNA is TGTGCCAGCAGCCGACTCGACAATGAGCAGTTCTTC.

This clone is a singleton in its sample. The CDR3 nucleotides are TGTGCCAGCAGCTCCCGGACTAGCGGGGGGGCCAATGAGCAGTTCTTC. Residues: CASSSRTSGGANEQFF. This rearrangement joins TRBV5-6 to TRBJ2-1, with TRBD2 matching over 15 bases. Germline CDR1 SGHDT, CDR2 YYEEEE. V dropped 3 bases and J dropped 6; count of bases not matched to a gene: 4. The CDR3 loop spans 16 amino acids.

J is TRBJ1-6 and V is TRBV6-5; 7 nucleotides match TRBD1. CDR1 and CDR2 (germline): MNHEY, SVGAGI. Germline trimming cut 6 bases from V and 7 bases from J; bases unmatched to any gene: 9. The CDR3 runs 15 residues. The CDR3 DNA sequence: TGTGCCAGCAGCCTACAGGGGTCAACGAATTCACCCCTCCACTTT. Translating it yields CASSLQGSTNSPLHF.

This clone has just one count. The chain links TRBV6-5 to TRBJ1-4; D not certain. V lost 7 bases to trimming and J lost 6 bases, with 12 bases between them. The length of the CDR3 is 13 residues. Germline V gene lookup returns CDR1 MNHEY and CDR2 SVGAGI. Here the CDR3 reads CASNLIQYEKLFF. The CDR3 nucleotides read TGTGCCAGCAACCTAATCCAATATGAAAAACTGTTTTTT.

The rearrangement uses TRBV2 and TRBJ1-1; a possible D gene is TRBD1 (6 bases). The CDR3 runs to 13 residues. Trimming removed 10 bases at V and 0 bases at J, with 12 bases between. Germline CDR1 SNHLY, CDR2 FYNNEI. The CDR3 nucleotides read TGTGCCACCCTAGGACAGATGAACACTGAAGCTTTCTTT. The encoded protein is CATLGQMNTEAFF.

This clone came up a few times. V and J are TRBV18 and TRBJ1-6; D possibly corresponds to TRBD1 (6 bases). V was shortened by 5 bases and J by 13 bases, with 21 bases between the two germline ends. CDR3 length: 15 amino acids. The germline CDR1 and CDR2 sequences are KGHSH and LQKENI. CDR3 sequence (DNA): TGTGCCAGCTCAGCGCAATCAACAGGGTCGGCTCCCCTCCACTTT. Translating it yields CASSAQSTGSAPLHF.

The chain has TRBV27 and TRBJ1-6; D unclear. CDR1 and CDR2 (germline): MNHEY, SMNVEV (reference sequence). V was pared by 5 bases and J by 0 bases, with 14 bases between. CDR3 length equals 17 residues. The CDR3 region has the DNA TGTGCCAGCAGTCCCACCCTGGGGAGCTCCTATAATTCACCCCTCCACTTT. This gives the protein CASSPTLGSSYNSPLHF.